The 28 T cell receptor beta chains reported below all come from one sample, sequenced in a study of Graves' ophthalmopathy and Graves' hyperthyroidism. CDR3 regions of TCR beta were amplified from RNA transcripts. The workflow started with a first-round RT-PCR run with HTBI primers and then moved on to a second-round multiplex PCR. TCRdb independently ran MiXCR on the multiplex PCR reads; one entry per CDR3 protein. There are about 400,000 distinct CDR3 sequences in the sample; 15% occur only once, and approximately 7% lies in the top ten. Sequenced input: peripheral blood. These receptor sequences come from a woman aged 18-35 years with stable Graves' hyperthyroidism.

The table lists this clonotype with many counts. CDR3 nucleotide sequence: TGCGCCAGCAGCTTGATTAGGAACACTGAAGCTTTCTTT. Protein: CASSLIRNTEAFF. J is TRBJ1-1 and V is TRBV5-1; D ambiguous. The V gene's germline CDR1 is SGHRS and CDR2 YFSETQ. The CDR3 contains 13 residues. Trimming cost V 1 base and J 1 base, with 5 bases left between them.

The chain joins TRBV2 to TRBJ2-7, with D perhaps matching TRBD1 (5 bases). This CDR3 has 14 residues. In germline, CDR1 is SNHLY, CDR2 FYNNEI. V was pared by 1 base and J by 4 bases, with 11 bases between. CDR3 sequence (DNA): TGTGCCAGCAGTGAAGGTCGTCAGGGATACGAGCAGTACTTC. It encodes CASSEGRQGYEQYF.

CDR3 amino acids: CASSQDGEAFF. Written as DNA, the CDR3 is TGTGCCAGCAGCCAGGACGGTGAAGCTTTCTTT. The V call is TRBV11-3, the J call TRBJ1-1; D uncertain. Trimming stripped 5 bases from V and 7 bases from J, with 8 bases between. CDR3 size: 11 residues. Germline CDR1 is SGHNT and CDR2 is YENEEA.

In the case of this clonotype: No conserved phenylalanine or tryptophan is present at the end of the CDR3, so a read error is the likely explanation. No DNA is shown, since the ends of the CDR3 on it are uncertain; the CDR3 is the one TCRdb lists. The rearrangement links TRBV12-3 or TRBV12-4 to TRBJ1-1; no DNA check was done on the table's D call, TRBD1. Both ends counted, the CDR3 spans 11 residues. The CDR3: CASSFTGEACL.

This clonotype was observed a handful of times. The V and J genes are TRBV5-6 and TRBJ2-7; D not resolved. Deletions cut 3 bases from V and 3 bases from J, with 13 bases between. Germline-derived CDR1 and CDR2 are SGHDT and YYEEEE. This CDR3 region has 14 residues. DNA of the CDR3: TGTGCCAGCAGCTCGACCCCGTCCAACTACGAGCAGTACTTC. It codes for CASSSTPSNYEQYF. Full variable domain (missing parts from reference TRBV5-6 and TRBJ2-7): DAGVTQSPTHLIKTRGQQVTLRCSPKSGHDTVSWYQQALGQGPQFIFQYYEEEERQRGNFPDRFSGHQFPNYSSELNVNALLLGDSALYLCASSSTPSNYEQYFGPGTRLTVT.

The chain has TRBV4-1 and TRBJ2-4; D may match TRBD1 or TRBD2 (5 bases each). CDR1 is MGHRA and CDR2 is YSYEKL in the germline V gene. V gave up 0 bases and J gave up 3 bases, with 21 bases separating them. The CDR3 covers 19 residues. The CDR3 coding sequence is TGCGCCAGCAGCCAAGATCTTATTACGACTCGAGGGGACAAAAACATTCAGTACTTC. The encoded protein is CASSQDLITTRGDKNIQYF.

This clonotype was seen repeatedly, ten times or more. This rearrangement joins TRBV2 to TRBJ1-2; no clear D. Germline CDR1 SNHLY, CDR2 FYNNEI. CDR3 size: 11 residues. V lost 7 bases and J 4 bases, leaving 7 bases between the germline ends. CDR3: CASILIYGYTF. CDR3 bases: TGTGCCAGCATACTTATCTATGGCTACACCTTC.

The table lists this clonotype with many counts. The V gene is TRBV19, the J gene TRBJ1-5, with D hard to call. The CDR3 extends over 15 amino acids. Germline loops: CDR1 LNHDA, CDR2 SQIVND (reference sequence). V lost 2 bases and J 5 bases, leaving 13 bases between the germline ends. CDR3 DNA sequence: TGTGCCAGTAGTATACGAACTGGGCACGATCAGCCCCAGCATTTT. As protein: CASSIRTGHDQPQHF.

At least ten counts were recorded for this clonotype. CDR3 DNA sequence: TGTGCCAGCAGCGAAGGGCTGAACACTGAAGCTTTCTTT. This encodes CASSEGLNTEAFF. The gene calls are TRBV11-1 and TRBJ1-1; D not resolved. Germline V gene data show CDR1 as SGHAT and CDR2 as FQDESV (reference sequence). The CDR3 has 13 amino acids. The germline V and J ends were trimmed by 5 bases and 0 bases, with 7 bases remaining between them.

This clonotype occurred many times. Written as DNA, the CDR3 is TGCAGTGCTAGAGATCTGGGTCTGTTAGAGACCCAGTACTTC. Translation: CSARDLGLLETQYF. This chain joins TRBV20-1 and TRBJ2-5, with no clear D. The germline V gene encodes CDR1 DFQATT and CDR2 SNEGSKA (reference sequence). CDR3 length equals 14 residues. V shed 0 bases and J shed 4 bases, with 12 bases lying between them.

The chain is built from TRBV20-1 and TRBJ1-1; D not resolved. V was trimmed by 6 bases and J by 2 bases, leaving 13 bases between them. This CDR3 is 13 amino acids long. Germline assignment: CDR1 DFQATT and CDR2 SNEGSKA (reference sequence). The CDR3 sequence is CSAPRAGNTEAFF. The CDR3 nucleotides read TGCAGTGCCCCGAGGGCGGGAAACACTGAAGCTTTCTTT.

This clonotype was recorded at least ten times. The V gene is TRBV5-1, the J gene TRBJ2-2; a possible D gene is TRBD1 (6 bases). Germline V CDR1 and CDR2: SGHRS, YFSETQ. CDR3 length: 17 residues. Trimming removed 2 bases from V and 1 base from J, with 15 bases in between. CDR3 sequence: CASSFDRWHLNTGELFF. CDR3 DNA: TGCGCCAGCAGCTTCGACAGGTGGCATCTGAACACCGGGGAGCTGTTTTTT.

This clonotype was recorded many times. A much larger clone lies a single base off, so this may be a read error. This rearrangement joins TRBV6-1 to TRBJ1-2; D possibly corresponds to TRBD1 (5 bases). Germline V gene data show CDR1 as MNHNS and CDR2 as SASEGT. This CDR3 is 13 amino acids long. DNA for the CDR3: TGTGCCAGCAGCCCGTCATGGGGCTATGGCTGCACCTTC. Its translation: CASSPSWGYGCTF.

This clonotype appeared many times. J is TRBJ1-1 and V is TRBV12-3 or TRBV12-4, with a possible D match to TRBD1 (6 bases). The CDR3 totals 17 residues. V lost 2 bases, J lost 0 bases, and 16 bases lay in between. CDR3 sequence: CASSLFLGGGMNTEAFF. The CDR3 DNA is TGTGCCAGCAGTTTATTTCTAGGGGGGGGGATGAACACTGAAGCTTTCTTT.

This clonotype was seen ten or more times. The chain is built from TRBV6-5 and TRBJ2-5; TRBD1 is a possible D gene (6 bases). The CDR3 extends over 13 amino acids. Germline loops: CDR1 MNHEY, CDR2 SVGAGI. Trimming cost V 7 bases and J 7 bases, with 16 bases left between them. In DNA form, the CDR3 reads TGTGCCAGCATTAGAGGGACACAGGGGACCCAGTACTTC. This translates into CASIRGTQGTQYF.

This clonotype was observed at least ten times. The chain carries TRBV24-1 and TRBJ2-2, with 8 bases aligning to TRBD1. V dropped 4 bases and J dropped 1; count of bases not matched to a gene: 4. The CDR3 is 16 residues long. From germline, CDR1 is KGHDR and CDR2 SFDVKD. CDR3 sequence: CATSDPGTGNTGELFF. The CDR3 nucleotides are TGTGCCACCAGTGACCCCGGGACAGGGAACACCGGGGAGCTGTTTTTT.

The sample holds many counts of this clonotype. The chain links TRBV12-3 or TRBV12-4 to TRBJ1-2; unclear D gene. CDR3 length equals 15 residues. V lost 6 bases and J 2 bases, leaving 16 bases between the germline ends. In nucleotides, the CDR3 is TGTGCCAGCAGAGGTAGGGTCGGACCCAACTATGGCTACACCTTC. This translates into CASRGRVGPNYGYTF.

Many counts were recorded for this clonotype. The genes are TRBV12-3 or TRBV12-4 and TRBJ1-6; 8 bases fit TRBD1. V lost 5 bases to trimming and J lost 9 bases; unmatched junction nucleotides: 6. CDR3 length: 14 amino acids. CDR3 DNA sequence: TGTGCCAGCAGTCCACAGGGGGGGAGTTCACCCCTCCACTTT. Translating gives CASSPQGGSSPLHF.

This clonotype was seen repeatedly, ten times or more. The V and J genes are TRBV5-1 and TRBJ1-2, with TRBD1 as a possible D gene (5 bases). The germline gives CDR1 SGHRS, CDR2 YFSETQ. V gave up 2 bases and J gave up 0 bases, with 11 bases separating them. CDR3 length equals 15 residues. The CDR3: CASSLGGAANYGYTF. The DNA of the CDR3 is TGCGCCAGCAGCTTAGGAGGGGCGGCTAACTATGGCTACACCTTC.

At least ten counts were recorded for this clonotype. This sequence joins TRBV6-2 or TRBV6-3 and TRBJ2-5, with 15 positions matching TRBD2. V lost 6 bases to trimming and J lost 4 bases; unmatched junction nucleotides: 9. This CDR3 contains 17 residues. The germline CDR1 and CDR2 sequences are MNHEY and SVGEGT. CDR3 coding DNA: TGTGCCAGCAGCCGGACTAGCGGGGGGGCCGTGGGAGAGACCCAGTACTTC. Translated: CASSRTSGGAVGETQYF.

This clonotype was picked up many times. The rearrangement links TRBV6-5 to TRBJ1-5; tentative D call: TRBD1 (5 bases). The CDR3 is 13 residues long. The V gene lost 7 bases and the J gene lost 7 bases, with 14 bases spanning the gap. Germline V gene data show CDR1 as MNHEY and CDR2 as SVGAGI. In DNA, the CDR3 is TGTGCCAGCAACCAGGACAATAGACAGCCCCAGCATTTT. It translates to CASNQDNRQPQHF.

This clonotype was detected ten times or more. The chain is built from TRBV29-1 and TRBJ2-5; possible D gene TRBD2, 7 bases. V was clipped by 7 bases and J by 5 bases, with 20 bases between them. This CDR3 is 14 amino acids long. The germline gives CDR1 SQVTM, CDR2 ANQGSEA. CDR3 bases: TGCAGCGCCCCGGGGGGCGCCCCCGAGGAGACCCAGTACTTC. Amino acids: CSAPGGAPEETQYF.

This clonotype has ten or more counts. V gene TRBV6-6 combines with J gene TRBJ1-5; 11 bases match TRBD1. The length of the CDR3 is 19 residues. The V segment lost 4 bases and the J segment 5 bases; nucleotides outside the gene matches: 16. Germline V gene lookup returns CDR1 MNHNY and CDR2 SVGAGI (reference sequence). The chain's CDR3 is CASSSSWPRTGGLDQPQHF. For the CDR3, the DNA is TGTGCCAGCAGTTCATCATGGCCAAGGACAGGGGGCCTCGATCAGCCCCAGCATTTT.

The chain joins TRBV5-8 to TRBJ2-2; no clear D. Germline-derived CDR1 and CDR2 are SGHTS and YDEGEE. The CDR3 runs to 15 residues. V lost 0 bases, J lost 5 bases, and 11 bases lay in between. CDR3 amino acids: CASSLGDRTTGELFF. The DNA of the CDR3 is TGTGCCAGCAGCTTGGGTGACCGGACGACCGGGGAGCTGTTTTTT.

This clonotype was observed many times. V gene TRBV19 combines with J gene TRBJ1-1, with D possibly being TRBD1 (5 bases). Per germline, CDR1 LNHDA and CDR2 SQIVND (reference sequence). V was trimmed by 2 bases and J by 11 bases, leaving 12 bases between them. This CDR3 has 12 amino acids. CDR3 sequence reads: CASSIPGKGAFF. The CDR3 nucleotides read TGTGCCAGTAGTATACCAGGAAAGGGGGCTTTCTTT. Full variable domain (remainder filled in from reference TRBV19 and TRBJ1-1): DGGITQSPKYLFRKEGQNVTLSCEQNLNHDAMYWYRQDPGQGLRLIYYSQIVNDFQKGDIAEGYSVSREKKESFPLTVTSAQKNPTAFYLCASSIPGKGAFFGQGTRLTVV.

The table lists this clonotype with many counts. The chain carries TRBV2 and TRBJ1-2, with D perhaps TRBD1 (6 bases). The length of the CDR3 is 13 residues. Germline V CDR1 and CDR2: SNHLY, FYNNEI. Trimming removed 2 bases from V and 8 bases from J, with 12 bases in between. CDR3 DNA sequence: TGTGCCAGCAGTGAATGGGGGGCTATCGGCTACACCTTC. Translated, it gives CASSEWGAIGYTF.

The table lists this clonotype with many counts. This chain joins TRBV6-2 or TRBV6-3 and TRBJ2-7; D tentatively fits TRBD1 or TRBD2 (5 bases each). Germline-derived CDR1 and CDR2 are MNHEY and SVGEGT. V lost 6 bases and J lost 5, with 20 bases in between. The CDR3 is made up of 15 amino acids. CDR3 coding DNA: TGTGCCAGCAGGAAGTTACTTAGGGGACCGAACGAGCAGTACTTC. Protein product: CASRKLLRGPNEQYF.

The chain joins TRBV6-1 to TRBJ1-1; D is unclear. CDR3 size: 13 residues. The germline V gene has CDR1 MNHNS and CDR2 SASEGT. V lost 4 bases, J lost 3 bases, and 9 bases lay in between. Written as DNA, the CDR3 is TGTGCCAGCAGTGTAAAGGACTACACTGAAGCTTTCTTT. Translating gives CASSVKDYTEAFF.